The 24 T cell receptor delta chains listed next were all sequenced from one sample in a study of gamma-delta chains in newborns, infants, children. TCRdb redid clone calling on the reads using CATT. The sample shows approximately 2,500 delta-chain clones, 6.5% to 8.5% of them seen only once. Sequencing used blood. These TCRs come from a child who was a newborn, infant or young child, either healthy, febrile or measles-vaccinated (not recorded which).

This clone was seen a few times. The chain uses TRDV2 and TRDJ1, with a tentative D call TRDD3 (5 bases). The CDR3 consists of 15 residues. The V end was cut by 3 bases, the J end by 0 bases, with 13 bases between. Per germline, CDR1 GEAIGNYY and CDR2 EKD. CDR3 DNA: TGTGCCTGTGACCCATGGGGACCGTACACCGATAAACTCATCTTT. It yields the protein CACDPWGPYTDKLIF.

As for this clone: A read error likely explains why the TCRdb protein, taken from a much larger clone, differs from this DNA's translation at residue 15; the protein shown is translated from the DNA. The chain is built from TRDV1 and TRDJ1, with 11 bases aligning to TRDD3. The ends lost 4 bases at V and 3 bases at J; junction bases unmatched: 19. The CDR3 consists of 20 residues. Per germline, CDR1 TSWWSYY and CDR2 QGS. The DNA of the CDR3 is TGTGCTCTTGGGGGTATACTTCCTTCCTATTCTGGGGGATACTCCGATAAACTCATCTTT. Translating gives CALGGILPSYSGGYSDKLIF.

Remarks on this clone: A far more abundant clone sits one base away, making this likely a read error. This chain uses TRDV2 with TRDJ1; the D is unclear. Looked up from germline, CDR1 is GEAIGNYY and CDR2 is EKD. The CDR3 contains 16 residues. The CDR3, as DNA: TGTGCCTGTGACGGTCTGGTAGGACTGTACACCGATAAACCCATCTTT. This encodes CACDGLVGLYTDKPIF.

In this sample, this clone turned up a few times. For this DNA, TCRdb reports the protein of a much larger clone, which diverges at residue 8, most likely from a read error; the protein presented here is translated directly from the DNA. The V call is TRDV2, the J call TRDJ3, with TRDD3 identical over 7 bases. With 3 bases clipped from V and 12 bases from J, the junction kept 19 bases outside the gene matches. The CDR3 runs 18 residues. CDR1 GEAIGNYY and CDR2 EKD come from the germline V gene. The CDR3 loop reads CACDPVLEDTGTGRQMFF. CDR3 sequence (DNA): TGTGCCTGTGACCCCGTACTGGAGGATACGGGGACTGGCCGACAGATGTTTTTC.

The V gene is TRDV2, the J gene TRDJ3; 11 bases match TRDD3. J gave up 7 bases and V 2 bases, and 18 bases lay outside the gene matches. Germline V gene lookup returns CDR1 GEAIGNYY and CDR2 EKD. This CDR3 region has 21 residues. Here the CDR3 reads CACDKVLGDTRISFDTRQMFF. The CDR3 region has the DNA TGTGCCTGTGACAAAGTCCTGGGGGATACACGTATCTCCTTTGACACCCGACAGATGTTTTTC.

Regarding this clone: A junction end diverges from the germline sequence, so it may reflect a read error. This chain links TRDV2 with TRDJ3; a possible D gene is TRDD3 (5 bases). Per germline, CDR1 GEAIGNYY and CDR2 EKD. The CDR3 is 17 residues long. The CDR3 region has the DNA TGTGCCTGTGACGGGAGAACGGGATCCTGGGAAACCCGAAAGATGTTTTTC. The encoded protein is CACDGRTGSWETRKMFF.

As to this clone: A far larger clone is one base from this, pointing to a likely read error. This chain uses TRDV2 with TRDJ3; weak D call: TRDD3 (5 bases). This CDR3 contains 19 residues. The V and J ends lost 0 bases and 0 bases respectively, with 14 bases between them. Germline V CDR1 and CDR2: GEAIGNYY, EKD. The CDR3 sequence is CACDTVSGGSSWDTRQMFF. Here the CDR3 DNA reads TGTGCCTGTGACACCGTATCCGGGGGTAGCTCCTGGGACACCCGACAGATGTTTTTC.

This clone was seen more than once but under ten times. The protein in TCRdb stems from a much larger clone and differs at residue 3 from this DNA's translation, likely a read error; here the protein is translated from the DNA. The V call is TRDV2, the J call TRDJ3; 11 nucleotides line up with TRDD3. The CDR3 is made up of 16 amino acids. Germline V gene sequence: CDR1 GEAIGNYY, CDR2 EKD. The CDR3 protein is CARDSLGDTDTRQMFF. The CDR3 DNA reads as TGTGCCCGTGACTCGCTGGGGGATACGGACACCCGACAGATGTTTTTC.

On this clone itself: TCRdb assigns this DNA the protein of a much larger clone, which departs from its translation at residue 16; this likely reflects a read error, and the protein shown comes from translating the DNA. The chain employs TRDV2 and TRDJ2, with 8 bases that match TRDD3. The J call may be wrong; the DNA end is better matched by TRDJ1. In germline, CDR1 is GEAIGNYY, CDR2 EKD. The CDR3 loop spans 17 amino acids. DNA of the CDR3: TGTGCCTGTGACTCACTACTGGGGGCTCCTCCGACAGCACAACTCATCTTT. Residues: CACDSLLGAPPTAQLIF.

This clone was detected a few times. A far larger clone lies a single base away; this is likely a read error. This rearrangement joins TRDV2 to TRDJ2; 8 nucleotides match TRDD3. CDR1 GEAIGNYY and CDR2 EKD come from the germline V gene. V lost 3 bases to trimming and J lost 1 base; unmatched junction nucleotides: 3. This CDR3 has 15 amino acids. CDR3 loop: CACDLLGGLTAQLFF. The CDR3 coding sequence is TGTGCCTGTGACCTACTGGGGGGTTTGACAGCACAACTCTTCTTT.

This clone was seen a single time. An end of the junction differs from the germline gene, which may be a read error. CDR3 amino acids: CACDTPRGVGDYTDKPIF. DNA of the CDR3: TGTGCCTGTGACACTCCACGAGGAGTTGGGGACTACACCGATAAACCCATCTTT. V usage is TRDV2 and J usage is TRDJ1; maybe TRDD3 (5 bases). Germline V CDR1 and CDR2: GEAIGNYY, EKD. The CDR3 spans 18 residues.

The sample holds a few counts of this clone. The TCRdb protein comes from a much larger clone and disagrees with this DNA's translation at residue 9, likely due to a read error; the protein given here is derived from the DNA. The V and J genes are TRDV2 and TRDJ1; D is uncertain. Germline V lookup: CDR1 GEAIGNYY, CDR2 EKD. V lost 4 bases and J lost 0, with 17 bases in between. CDR3 length: 16 residues. This CDR3 is CACDPVLRSYTDKLIF. The CDR3 nucleotides are TGTGCCTGTGATCCCGTACTCAGGTCCTACACCGATAAACTCATCTTT.

This clone has more than one count but fewer than ten. TCRdb's protein, taken from a much larger clone, differs from this DNA's translation at residue 6, likely owing to a read error; the protein displayed comes from the DNA. The chain joins TRDV2 to TRDJ1; 7 bases fit TRDD3. The CDR3 loop spans 18 amino acids. Germline trimming cut 1 base from V and 0 bases from J; bases unmatched to any gene: 13. Per germline, CDR1 GEAIGNYY and CDR2 EKD. CDR3 in DNA: TGTGCCTGTGACACGCAACGAGGATTGGGGGACTACACCGATAAACTCATCTTT. It encodes CACDTQRGLGDYTDKLIF.

The table lists this clone with a few counts. The mismatch at residue 13 between this DNA's translation and the TCRdb protein of a much larger clone likely reflects a read error; the protein shown is translated from the DNA. This chain uses TRDV2 with TRDJ1, with 9 bases aligning to TRDD3. CDR3 length: 15 amino acids. Germline values: CDR1 GEAIGNYY, CDR2 EKD. CDR3 in DNA: TGTGCCTGTGACACCGTGGGGATACGCACCGATAAACCCATCTTT. Its protein product is CACDTVGIRTDKPIF.

As to this clone: TCRdb records a much larger clone's protein for this DNA, with a difference at residue 15 that likely arises from a read error; the protein given is the translation of the DNA. The chain has TRDV1 and TRDJ1; 8 positions agree with TRDD2. The length of the CDR3 is 18 residues. CDR1 TSWWSYY and CDR2 QGS come from the germline V gene. The CDR3 reads CALGELPPSYPRTDQLIF. The CDR3 nucleotides are TGTGCTCTTGGGGAACTTCCCCCTTCCTATCCGCGAACCGATCAACTCATCTTT.

This clone is judged large. Other DNA sequences in the same sample also yield this CDR3. J is TRDJ3 and V is TRDV2, with TRDD3 matching 11 bases. The V gene's germline CDR1 is GEAIGNYY and CDR2 EKD. This CDR3 region has 17 residues. J lost 2 bases, V lost 2 bases, and 1 base had no gene match. DNA of the CDR3: TGTGCCTGTGACATACTGGGGGATACCTGGGACACCCGACAGATGTTTTTC. Protein sequence: CACDILGDTWDTRQMFF.

Turning to this clone: This could be a read error, since a much larger clone is one nucleotide away. Different DNA sequences within this sample yield the same CDR3. The V call is TRDV1, the J call TRDJ1; 11 nucleotides align to TRDD3. CDR1 and CDR2 from the germline V gene are TSWWSYY and QGS. V was pared by 4 bases and J by 4 bases, with 20 bases of the junction left unmatched. This CDR3 contains 20 residues. The CDR3 nucleotides are TGTGCTCTTGGGGGTATACTTCCCTCCTATTCTGGGGGATACTTCGATAAACTCATCTTT. Its protein is CALGGILPSYSGGYFDKLIF.

This clone was seen a handful of times. The protein recorded in TCRdb matches a much larger clone and deviates from this DNA's translation at residue 12, suggesting a read error; the protein here is obtained by translating the DNA. This rearrangement joins TRDV2 to TRDJ3, with 10 bases matching TRDD3. CDR3 size: 17 residues. In germline, CDR1 is GEAIGNYY, CDR2 EKD. The CDR3 nucleotides are TGTGCCTGTGACACCGTGGGGGATACCTGGGACCCCCGACAGATGTTTTTC. Its translation: CACDTVGDTWDPRQMFF.

Only a few counts were recorded for this clone. The protein in TCRdb stems from a much larger clone and differs at residue 7 from this DNA's translation, likely a read error; here the protein is translated from the DNA. The chain carries TRDV1 and TRDJ1, with 9 positions matching TRDD3. The V gene end was trimmed by 0 bases and the J gene end by 2 bases; junction bases not matched to a gene: 13. Germline CDR1 TSWWSYY, CDR2 QGS. The CDR3 runs to 19 residues. CDR3 nucleotide sequence: TGTGCTCTTGGGGAACTCATGCCCGGGGGATACCAAGGAACCGATAAACTCATCTTT. It translates to CALGELMPGGYQGTDKLIF.

This clone was found a few times. This DNA's translation and the protein TCRdb lists, from a much larger clone, do not match at residue 15, likely due to a read error; the protein shown is translated from the DNA. CDR3 sequence: CACDTAEGGYSSWDARQMFF. The DNA for the CDR3 is TGTGCCTGTGACACCGCGGAAGGGGGATACAGCTCCTGGGACGCCCGACAGATGTTTTTC. J is TRDJ3 and V is TRDV2, with 9 positions matching TRDD3. Germline lookup yields CDR1 GEAIGNYY and CDR2 EKD. CDR3 length: 20 residues.

The sample holds a few counts of this clone. A read error likely explains why the TCRdb protein, taken from a much larger clone, differs from this DNA's translation at residue 17; the protein shown is translated from the DNA. This rearrangement joins TRDV2 to TRDJ1, with a possible D match to TRDD1 (5 bases). The germline V gene encodes CDR1 GEAIGNYY and CDR2 EKD. The CDR3 contains 18 residues. The CDR3 coding sequence is TGTGCCTGTGACACCGTTAGGAATAGACTGAGAGAGACCGATAAACTCACCTTT. Protein: CACDTVRNRLRETDKLTF.

In this sample, this clone turned up a few times. This DNA translates differently at residue 4 from the TCRdb protein, which is that of a much larger clone; a read error is likely, and the protein shown is the DNA's own translation. This chain links TRDV2 with TRDJ3; 12 bases align to TRDD3. V trimming: 5 bases; J trimming: 0 bases; junction bases outside the gene matches: 10. Germline V CDR1 and CDR2: GEAIGNYY, EKD. The CDR3 runs 20 residues. The chain's CDR3 is CACGRTGGYSSSWDTRQMFF. The CDR3 coding sequence is TGTGCCTGTGGCCGTACTGGGGGATACTCGAGCTCCTGGGACACCCGACAGATGTTTTTC.

This clone was detected a few times. The protein held in TCRdb is that of a much larger clone and does not match this DNA's translation at residue 11, likely because of a read error; the protein shown is translated from the DNA. This chain uses TRDV2 with TRDJ2, with 13 bases fitting TRDD3. The CDR3 loop spans 15 amino acids. CDR1 is GEAIGNYY and CDR2 is EKD in the germline V gene. For the CDR3, the DNA is TGTGCCTGTGACATACTGGGGGATACGACAACACAACTCTTCTTT. Its protein is CACDILGDTTTQLFF.

A remark on this clone: The amino acid sequence in TCRdb belongs to a much larger clone and departs from this DNA's translation at residue 11, likely a sequencing read error; the sequence shown is translated from the DNA. The chain carries TRDV2 and TRDJ3, with 9 bases identical to TRDD3. The germline CDR1 and CDR2 sequences are GEAIGNYY and EKD. CDR3 length: 18 amino acids. DNA of the CDR3: TGTGCCTGTGACAACTGGGGGAGGAGCTCCTGTGACACCCGACAGATGTTTTTC. This sequence encodes CACDNWGRSSCDTRQMFF.